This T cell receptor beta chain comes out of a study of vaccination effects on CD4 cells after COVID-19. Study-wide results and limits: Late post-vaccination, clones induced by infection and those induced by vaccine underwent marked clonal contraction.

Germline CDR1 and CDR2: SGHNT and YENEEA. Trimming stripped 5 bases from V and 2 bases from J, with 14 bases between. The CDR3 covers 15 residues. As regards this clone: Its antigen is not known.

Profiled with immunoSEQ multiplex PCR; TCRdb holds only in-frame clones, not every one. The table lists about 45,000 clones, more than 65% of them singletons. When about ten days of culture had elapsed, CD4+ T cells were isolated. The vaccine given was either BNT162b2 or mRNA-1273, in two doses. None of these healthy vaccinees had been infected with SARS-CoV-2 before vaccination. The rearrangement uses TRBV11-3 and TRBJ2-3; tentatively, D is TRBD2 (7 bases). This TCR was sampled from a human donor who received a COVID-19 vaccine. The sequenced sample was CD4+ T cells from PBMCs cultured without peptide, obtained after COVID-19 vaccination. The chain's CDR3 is CASSQGGALTDTQYF. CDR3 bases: TGTGCCAGCAGCCAAGGGGGGGCCCTCACAGATACGCAGTATTTT. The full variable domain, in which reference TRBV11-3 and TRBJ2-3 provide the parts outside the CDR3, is EAGVVQSPRYKIIEKKQPVAFWCNPISGHNTLYWYLQNLGQGPELLIRYENEEAVDDSQLPKDRFSAERLKGVDSTLKIQPAELGDSAVYLCASSQGGALTDTQYFGPGTRLTVL.